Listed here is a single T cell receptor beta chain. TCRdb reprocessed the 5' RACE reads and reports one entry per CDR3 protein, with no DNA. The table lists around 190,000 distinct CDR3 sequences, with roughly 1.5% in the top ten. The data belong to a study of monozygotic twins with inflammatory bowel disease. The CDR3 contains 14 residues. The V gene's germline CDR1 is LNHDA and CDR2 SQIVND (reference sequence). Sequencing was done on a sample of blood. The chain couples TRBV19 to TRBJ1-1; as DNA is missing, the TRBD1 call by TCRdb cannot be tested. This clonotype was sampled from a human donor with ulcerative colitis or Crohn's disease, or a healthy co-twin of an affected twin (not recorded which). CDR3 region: CASSARGQPVEAFF.